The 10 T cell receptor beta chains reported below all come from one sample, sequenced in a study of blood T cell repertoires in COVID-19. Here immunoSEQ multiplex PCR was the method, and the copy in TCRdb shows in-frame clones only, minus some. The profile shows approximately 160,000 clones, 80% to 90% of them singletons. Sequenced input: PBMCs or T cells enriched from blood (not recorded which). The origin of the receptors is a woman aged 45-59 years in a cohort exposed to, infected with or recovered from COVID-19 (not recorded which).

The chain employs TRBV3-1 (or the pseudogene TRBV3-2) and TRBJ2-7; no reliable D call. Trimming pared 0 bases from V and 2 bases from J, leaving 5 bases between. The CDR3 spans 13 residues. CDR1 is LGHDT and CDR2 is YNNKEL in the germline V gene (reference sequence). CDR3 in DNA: TGTGCCAGCAGCCAAGATCGGGCCTACGAGCAGTACTTC. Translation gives CASSQDRAYEQYF.

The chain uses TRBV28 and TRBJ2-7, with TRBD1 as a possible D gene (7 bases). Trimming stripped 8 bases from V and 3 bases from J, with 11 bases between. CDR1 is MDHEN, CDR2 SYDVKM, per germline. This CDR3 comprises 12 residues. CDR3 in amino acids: CASGQGGYEQYF. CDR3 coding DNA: TGTGCCAGCGGCCAGGGGGGCTACGAGCAGTACTTC.

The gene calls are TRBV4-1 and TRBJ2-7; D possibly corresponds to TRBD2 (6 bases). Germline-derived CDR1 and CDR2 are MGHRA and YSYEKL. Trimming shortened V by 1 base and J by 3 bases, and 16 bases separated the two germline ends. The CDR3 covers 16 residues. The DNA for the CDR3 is TGCGCCAGCAGCCAAGGGCTCGGGACTTTGCACTACGAGCAGTACTTC. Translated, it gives CASSQGLGTLHYEQYF.

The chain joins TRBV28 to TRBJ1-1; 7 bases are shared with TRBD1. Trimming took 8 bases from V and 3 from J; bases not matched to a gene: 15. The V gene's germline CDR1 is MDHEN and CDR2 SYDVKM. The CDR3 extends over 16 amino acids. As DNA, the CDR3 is TGTGCCAGCGGACTAACCCTACAGGGGCGGGACACTGAAGCTTTCTTT. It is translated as CASGLTLQGRDTEAFF.

The DNA of the CDR3 is TGTGCCAGCAGCTTGGTAGGGGATCTACCATCTAACTATGGCTACACCTTC. It specifies CASSLVGDLPSNYGYTF. The chain employs TRBV5-6 and TRBJ1-2; possibly TRBD1 for D (5 bases). Trimming took off 0 bases at V and 0 bases at J, with 15 bases between the two ends. This CDR3 is 17 amino acids long. CDR1 is SGHDT, CDR2 YYEEEE, per germline.

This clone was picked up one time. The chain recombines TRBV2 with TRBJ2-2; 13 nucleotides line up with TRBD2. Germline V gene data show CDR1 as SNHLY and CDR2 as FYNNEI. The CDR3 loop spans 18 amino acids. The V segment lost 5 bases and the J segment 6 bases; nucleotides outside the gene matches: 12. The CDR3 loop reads CASSIPGLAGSRPGELFF. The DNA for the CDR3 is TGTGCCAGCAGTATCCCGGGACTAGCGGGGTCTCGACCCGGGGAGCTGTTTTTT.

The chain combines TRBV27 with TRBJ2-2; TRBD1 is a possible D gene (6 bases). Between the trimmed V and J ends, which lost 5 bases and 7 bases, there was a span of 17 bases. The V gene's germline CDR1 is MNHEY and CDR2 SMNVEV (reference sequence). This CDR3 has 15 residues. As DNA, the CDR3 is TGTGCCAGCAGTCCTCAGGGGTGGTTGGACGGGGAGCTGTTTTTT. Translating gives CASSPQGWLDGELFF.

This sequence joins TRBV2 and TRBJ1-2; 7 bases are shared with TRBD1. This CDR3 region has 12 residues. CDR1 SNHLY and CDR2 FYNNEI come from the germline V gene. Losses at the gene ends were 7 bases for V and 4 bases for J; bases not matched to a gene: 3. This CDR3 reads CASNHRGYGYTF. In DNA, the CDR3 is TGTGCCAGCAATCACAGGGGCTATGGCTACACCTTC.

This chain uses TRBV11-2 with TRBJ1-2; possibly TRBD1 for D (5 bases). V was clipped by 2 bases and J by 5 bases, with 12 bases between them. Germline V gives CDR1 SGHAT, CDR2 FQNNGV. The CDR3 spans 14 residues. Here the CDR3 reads CASSLNGQGYGYTF. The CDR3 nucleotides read TGTGCCAGCAGCTTAAATGGTCAGGGATATGGCTACACCTTC.

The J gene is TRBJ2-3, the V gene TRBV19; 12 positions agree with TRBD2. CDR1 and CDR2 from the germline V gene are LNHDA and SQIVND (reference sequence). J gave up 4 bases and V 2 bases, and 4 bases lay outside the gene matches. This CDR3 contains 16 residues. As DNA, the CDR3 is TGTGCCAGTAGTATAAGACTAGCGGGAGCGGCAGATACGCAGTATTTT. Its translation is CASSIRLAGAADTQYF.